This TCR beta chain was identified in a study of blood T cell repertoires in COVID-19. Study as a whole: The cDNA or gDNA used as material had been derived from T cells, B-cell-depleted T cells, or PBMCs.

How the authors handled the data: It was from reference gene primer amplification that nucleated cell counts were estimated. TCRdb keeps only in-frame clones here, not all; method: immunoSEQ multiplex PCR. V and J calls and clone size are copied from that table; D and trimming were computed from the DNA. The sample carries under 200,000 clones, 81% recorded once. Trimming cost V 6 bases and J 0 bases, with 12 bases left between them. The CDR3 totals 14 residues. Germline V gene data show CDR1 as SGHAT and CDR2 as FQNNGV. Living in 24 US areas, the participants were between roughly 18 and 90 years of age. Participants were placed into cohorts based on the clinical history they reported.

This TCR came from a woman in her thirties or forties with acute COVID-19. Sequenced sample: PBMCs or T cells enriched from blood (not recorded which). This sequence joins TRBV11-2 and TRBJ2-7, with a weak D call TRBD1 (6 bases). CDR3 loop: CASSYDRYSYEQYF. In nucleotides, the CDR3 is TGTGCCAGCAGTTATGACAGGTACTCCTACGAGCAGTACTTC. The whole variable domain, remainder taken from reference TRBV11-2 and TRBJ2-7, is EAGVAQSPRYKIIEKRQSVAFWCNPISGHATLYWYQQILGQGPKLLIQFQNNGVVDDSQLPKDRFSAERLKGVDSTLKIQPAKLEDSAVYLCASSYDRYSYEQYFGPGTRLTVT.